Presented here are 15 T cell receptor beta chains from one specimen sequenced in a study of blood T cell repertoires in COVID-19. The assay was immunoSEQ multiplex PCR, and TCRdb's table has in-frame clones only and misses some. The table shows 200,000 to 250,000 clones, with around 84% occurring only once. Sequenced input: peripheral blood. The receptors originated from a man between 45 and 60 years old with acute or convalescent COVID-19.

V gene TRBV2 combines with J gene TRBJ1-1, with 7 positions matching TRBD1. The CDR3 sequence is 14 residues long. The trim removed 6 bases at V and 4 bases at J, leaving 8 bases unmatched. Germline values: CDR1 SNHLY, CDR2 FYNNEI. The CDR3 spells CASRMTGTVTEAFF. The CDR3 DNA reads as TGTGCCAGCAGGATGACAGGGACCGTCACTGAAGCTTTCTTT.

V gene TRBV4-2 combines with J gene TRBJ2-7; 11 bases match TRBD1. This CDR3 is built from 17 residues. The J segment lost 0 bases and the V segment lost 4 bases, leaving 8 bases of the junction unmatched. Germline lookup yields CDR1 LGHNA and CDR2 YNFKEQ. The CDR3 spells CASSRPTGTGGSYEQYF. The CDR3 DNA sequence: TGTGCCAGCAGCCGACCTACCGGGACAGGGGGCTCCTACGAGCAGTACTTC.

The gene calls are TRBV5-5 and TRBJ1-5, with 7 bases fitting TRBD1. The CDR3 contains 15 residues. The ends lost 4 bases at V and 0 bases at J; junction bases unmatched: 4. The germline CDR1 and CDR2 sequences are SGHKS and YYEKEE (reference sequence). The CDR3: CASSATGHSNQPQHF. The DNA of the CDR3 is TGTGCCAGCAGCGCGACAGGGCATAGCAATCAGCCCCAGCATTTT. The whole variable domain, remainder taken from reference TRBV5-5 and TRBJ1-5, is DAGVTQSPTHLIKTRGQQVTLRCSPISGHKSVSWYQQVLGQGPQFIFQYYEKEERGRGNFPDRFSARQFPNYSSELNVNALLLGDSALYLCASSATGHSNQPQHFGDGTRLSIL.

The sample holds one count of this clone. The J gene is TRBJ2-3, the V gene TRBV27; D unclear. This CDR3 region has 15 residues. The germline V gene has CDR1 MNHEY and CDR2 SMNVEV (reference sequence). Trimming removed 7 bases at V and 6 bases at J, with 20 bases between. The chain's CDR3 is CASMSNRRVLDTQYF. CDR3 in DNA: TGTGCCAGCATGTCTAATCGACGGGTACTCGATACGCAGTATTTT.

The chain is built from TRBV11-2 and TRBJ2-1; TRBD2 matches at 8 bases. The CDR3 contains 16 residues. After removal of 5 bases from V and 11 bases from J, the junction contained 17 bases not matched to a gene. In germline, CDR1 is SGHAT, CDR2 FQNNGV. Written as DNA, the CDR3 is TGTGCCAGCAGCCCCCGGGGAGCGGGGGCCTTTTTTAAGCAGTTCTTC. It encodes CASSPRGAGAFFKQFF.

This chain connects TRBV7-9 to TRBJ2-1, with 8 bases that match TRBD2. This CDR3 has 14 residues. Germline V CDR1 and CDR2: SEHNR, FQNEAQ (reference sequence). V gave up 5 bases and J gave up 2 bases; unmatched junction bases: 2. CDR3 region: CASSRLATYNEQFF. The DNA of the CDR3 is TGTGCCAGCAGCCGACTAGCGACCTACAATGAGCAGTTCTTC.

This clone was observed a handful of times. This chain links TRBV7-3 with TRBJ2-7; D is possibly TRBD2 (5 bases). Germline CDR1 SGHTA, CDR2 FQGTGA. CDR3 length: 13 residues. V lost 5 bases and J 0 bases, leaving 8 bases between the germline ends. CDR3: CASSNGLSYEQYF. DNA of the CDR3: TGTGCCAGCAGCAATGGACTCTCCTACGAGCAGTACTTC.

A note on this clone: At one of its ends the junction is not consistent with the germline gene, which may arise from a read error. The chain recombines TRBV12-3 or TRBV12-4 with TRBJ1-1; 8 bases agree with TRBD1. The CDR3 is 13 amino acids. CDR3 in DNA: TGTGCCAGCATACTCCCAGGGGGCGTTGAGGGGGTCTTT. Its protein product is CASILPGGVEGVF.

The J gene is TRBJ1-2, the V gene TRBV5-1; D perhaps matches TRBD1 (5 bases). The CDR3 has 15 amino acids. V was pared by 4 bases and J by 11 bases, with 24 bases between. Germline V lookup: CDR1 SGHRS, CDR2 YFSETQ. The CDR3 DNA sequence: TGCGCCAGCAGCCCGGACCCGGGACTCTGGATTGCATACACCTTC. This gives the protein CASSPDPGLWIAYTF. Variable domain in full (rest from reference TRBV5-1 and TRBJ1-2): KAGVTQTPRYLIKTRGQQVTLSCSPISGHRSVSWYQQTPGQGLQFLFEYFSETQRNKGNFPGRFSGRQFSNSRSEMNVSTLELGDSALYLCASSPDPGLWIAYTFGSGTRLTVV.

This rearrangement joins TRBV4-1 to TRBJ1-5, with a weak D call TRBD1 (5 bases). Per germline, CDR1 MGHRA and CDR2 YSYEKL. The CDR3 contains 15 residues. Trimming pared 4 bases from V and 2 bases from J, leaving 12 bases between. CDR3 bases: TGCGCCAGCAGCCTGGGCCCGGGGGGCAATCAGCCCCAGCATTTT. This encodes CASSLGPGGNQPQHF.

The rearrangement uses TRBV5-1 and TRBJ2-1; D gene uncertain. The CDR3 is 15 residues long. From germline, CDR1 is SGHRS and CDR2 YFSETQ. V dropped 0 bases and J dropped 2 bases, with 9 bases sitting between them. The CDR3 spells CASSLGQATYNEQFF. The CDR3, as DNA: TGCGCCAGCAGCTTGGGGCAGGCCACCTACAATGAGCAGTTCTTC. The full variable domain, completed using reference TRBV5-1 and TRBJ2-1, is KAGVTQTPRYLIKTRGQQVTLSCSPISGHRSVSWYQQTPGQGLQFLFEYFSETQRNKGNFPGRFSGRQFSNSRSEMNVSTLELGDSALYLCASSLGQATYNEQFFGPGTRLTVL.

The chain couples TRBV7-6 to TRBJ2-2; 7 bases are shared with TRBD2. The junction had 4 bases not matched to a gene; V was cut back by 3 bases and J by 6 bases. CDR1 and CDR2 from the germline V gene are SGHVS and FNYEAQ. This CDR3 comprises 14 residues. In nucleotides, the CDR3 is TGTGCCAGCAGCTTCAGGACTAGTTCCGGGGAGCTGTTTTTT. Translation gives CASSFRTSSGELFF. Variable domain in full (rest from reference TRBV7-6 and TRBJ2-2): GAGVSQSPRYKVTKRGQDVALRCDPISGHVSLYWYRQALGQGPEFLTYFNYEAQQDKSGLPNDRFSAERPEGSISTLTIQRTEQRDSAMYRCASSFRTSSGELFFGEGSRLTVL.

The chain couples TRBV5-1 to TRBJ1-5; tentatively, D is TRBD1 (5 bases). Between the trimmed V and J ends, which lost 3 bases and 2 bases, there was a span of 9 bases. This CDR3 has 14 residues. Germline CDR1 reads SGHRS; CDR2 reads YFSETQ. The CDR3 DNA reads TGCGCCAGCAGCTACGGGGGTGGCAATCAGCCCCAGCATTTT. Translating it yields CASSYGGGNQPQHF. Full variable domain (outside the CDR3, taken from reference TRBV5-1 and TRBJ1-5): KAGVTQTPRYLIKTRGQQVTLSCSPISGHRSVSWYQQTPGQGLQFLFEYFSETQRNKGNFPGRFSGRQFSNSRSEMNVSTLELGDSALYLCASSYGGGNQPQHFGDGTRLSIL.

This chain joins TRBV21-1 and TRBJ1-1; the table's D gene call, TRBD1, was not cross checked with the DNA. TRBV21-1 is a known pseudogene. The CDR3 sequence is 16 residues long. The DNA of the CDR3 is TGTGCCAGCAGCTACCGGGACAGGGGGCAAAACACTGAAGCTTTCTTT. This codes for CASSYRDRGQNTEAFF.

The table lists this clone with a few counts. The chain carries TRBV18 and TRBJ2-2; a possible D gene is TRBD1 (6 bases). Germline V gene data show CDR1 as KGHSH and CDR2 as LQKENI. V lost 3 bases, J lost 5 bases, and 10 bases lay in between. There are 14 residues in the CDR3. The CDR3 loop reads CASSPGDRTGELFF. CDR3 coding DNA: TGTGCCAGCTCACCGGGTGACAGGACCGGGGAGCTGTTTTTT.